Many counts were recorded for the clone carrying this TCR beta chain. Its antigen remains unknown. TCRdb independently ran MiXCR on the RT-PCR reads; one entry per CDR3 protein. Here the sample spans around 250,000 distinct CDR3 sequences, 9.5% to 15% being singletons. This sample is part of a study of response to subunit inactivated influenza vaccine. Study-level results: Each seasonal flu vaccination may recruit only limited new T cells, authors suggested.

The CDR3 runs to 13 residues. V was trimmed by 0 bases and J by 4 bases, leaving 4 bases between them. In germline, CDR1 is MNHEY, CDR2 SVGEGT. The V call is TRBV6-2 or TRBV6-3, the J call TRBJ2-1, with unresolved D. This clonotype was sampled from a man between 50 and 59 years old who received an inactivated influenza vaccine. The sample consisted of non-naive T cells sorted from PBMCs, taken roughly 15 days before vaccination. This CDR3 is CASSYSTYNEQFF. The DNA of the CDR3 is TGTGCCAGCAGTTACTCGACATACAATGAGCAGTTCTTC.